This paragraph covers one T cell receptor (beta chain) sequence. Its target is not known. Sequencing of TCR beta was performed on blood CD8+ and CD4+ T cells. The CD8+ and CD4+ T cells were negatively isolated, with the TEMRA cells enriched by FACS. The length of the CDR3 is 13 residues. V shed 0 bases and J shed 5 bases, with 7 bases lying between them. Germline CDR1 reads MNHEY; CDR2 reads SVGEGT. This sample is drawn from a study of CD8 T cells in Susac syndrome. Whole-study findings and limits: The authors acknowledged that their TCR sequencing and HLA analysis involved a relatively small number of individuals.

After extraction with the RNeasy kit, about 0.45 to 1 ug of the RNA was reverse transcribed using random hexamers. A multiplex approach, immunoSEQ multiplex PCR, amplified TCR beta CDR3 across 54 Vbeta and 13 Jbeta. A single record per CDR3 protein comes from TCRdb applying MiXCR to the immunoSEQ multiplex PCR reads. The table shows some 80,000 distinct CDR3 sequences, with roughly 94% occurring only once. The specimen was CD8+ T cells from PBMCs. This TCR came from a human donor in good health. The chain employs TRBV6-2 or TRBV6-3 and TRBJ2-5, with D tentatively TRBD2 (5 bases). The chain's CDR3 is CASSYSLAETQYF. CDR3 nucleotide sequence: TGTGCCAGCAGTTACTCCCTAGCTGAGACCCAGTACTTC.